This is a list of T cell receptor beta chains from one sample in a study of cytomegalovirus exposure and HLA in healthy donors. Only in-frame clones appear in the TCRdb table, and some are missing; sequencing was by immunoSEQ multiplex PCR. The data contain roughly 180,000 clones, 82% of them singletons. Sequenced input: PBMCs. Receptors were obtained from a man aged 35-49 years in good health and CMV-seronegative. Both conserved end residues are part of each CDR3. Fields, in order: clone size, J gene, D gene, V gene, CDR3 DNA, CDR3 protein. A D gene is named only where the DNA matches it firmly. Part of the rows lack a size; the others show once, few, many or a class for expanded clones.

size: .
J: TRBJ2-7
D: .
V: TRBV20-1
DNA: TGCAGTGCTAGAGTTACCTACGAGCAGTACTTC
CDR3: CSARVTYEQYF

size: .
J: TRBJ1-2
D: .
V: TRBV19
DNA: TGTGCCAGTACCGACCAACCGGGATACTATGGCTACACCTTC
CDR3: CASTDQPGYYGYTF

size: .
J: TRBJ1-5
D: .
V: TRBV11-2
DNA: TGTGCCAGCAGCTTCGGGAGAAATCAGCCCCAGCATTTT
CDR3: CASSFGRNQPQHF

size: .
J: TRBJ1-4
D: .
V: TRBV11-2
DNA: TGTGCCAGCAGCTTAGAATTGTGGGGCAGCGATGAAAAACTGTTTTTT
CDR3: CASSLELWGSDEKLFF

size: .
J: TRBJ1-1
D: .
V: TRBV2
DNA: TGTGCCAGCAGTGAACGTCGCACGGGGAACACTGAAGCTTTCTTT
CDR3: CASSERRTGNTEAFF

size: .
J: TRBJ1-4
D: TRBD1
V: TRBV6-6
DNA: TGTGCCAGCAGCCCCAGGGGGGAAAAACTGTTTTTT
CDR3: CASSPRGEKLFF

size: .
J: TRBJ2-7
D: TRBD1
V: TRBV27
DNA: TGTGCCAGCAGTTATAAACCCCCCGGGACAGGGGGGGGAGAGCAGTACTTC
CDR3: CASSYKPPGTGGGEQYF

size: few
J: TRBJ2-5
D: .
V: TRBV5-1
DNA: TGCGCCAGCAGCTTGGGAGTGTACCAAGAGACCCAGTACTTC
CDR3: CASSLGVYQETQYF

size: .
J: TRBJ2-1
D: .
V: TRBV9
DNA: TGTGCCAGCAGCGTAGTCGGACTACCCCAGGGCAATGAGCAGTTCTTC
CDR3: CASSVVGLPQGNEQFF

size: .
J: TRBJ2-7
D: TRBD1
V: TRBV6-5
DNA: TGTGCCAGCAGTCCGGGACAGAGCTCCTACGAGCAGTACTTC
CDR3: CASSPGQSSYEQYF

size: once
J: TRBJ2-7
D: TRBD2
V: TRBV28
DNA: TGTGCCAGCAGCGTGACTAGCGGGGGCTCCTACGAGCAGTACTTC
CDR3: CASSVTSGGSYEQYF

size: .
J: TRBJ2-1
D: TRBD2
V: TRBV10-1
DNA: TGCGCCAGCAGTGGAAGTCCGGGACTAGCGGGAGTTGGGTTCTTC
CDR3: CASSGSPGLAGVGFF

size: .
J: TRBJ1-5
D: TRBD1
V: TRBV7-9
DNA: TGTGCCAGCAGCTCCTCTACGACAGGGGAGTATAGCAATCAGCCCCAGCATTTT
CDR3: CASSSSTTGEYSNQPQHF

size: .
J: TRBJ2-7
D: .
V: TRBV10-3
DNA: TGTGCCATCAGTGAGTCTAGGGACAAGGCCTACGAGCAGTACTTC
CDR3: CAISESRDKAYEQYF

size: few
J: TRBJ2-7
D: .
V: TRBV28
DNA: TGTGCCAGCAAGTGGGCAGGCAACTCCTACGAGCAGTACTTC
CDR3: CASKWAGNSYEQYF

size: .
J: TRBJ1-2
D: TRBD1
V: TRBV6-1
DNA: TGTGCCAGCTTGAGGACAGGGCACTATGGCTACACCTTC
CDR3: CASLRTGHYGYTF

size: .
J: TRBJ1-4
D: .
V: TRBV5-1
DNA: TGCGCCAGCAGCCCCGGGGGTCGGGCGGGCAATGAAAAACTGTTTTTT
CDR3: CASSPGGRAGNEKLFF

size: .
J: TRBJ2-5
D: .
V: TRBV7-7
DNA: TGTGCTAGCAGCTTAGATGGGAGCGGAGAAGAGACCCAGTACTTC
CDR3: CASSLDGSGEETQYF

size: .
J: TRBJ1-1
D: .
V: TRBV10-3
DNA: TGTGCCACCCGGACAGTCGGGATTGCTGAAGCTTTCTTT
CDR3: CATRTVGIAEAFF

size: once
J: TRBJ1-4
D: TRBD1
V: TRBV5-1
DNA: TGCGCCAGCAGGGGACAGGGGGCTGCAACTAATGAAAAACTGTTTTTT
CDR3: CASRGQGAATNEKLFF

size: .
J: TRBJ1-5
D: .
V: TRBV5-8
DNA: TGTGCCAGCAGGCGCTGGGGGGGCGTAGATCAGCCCCAGCATTTT
CDR3: CASRRWGGVDQPQHF